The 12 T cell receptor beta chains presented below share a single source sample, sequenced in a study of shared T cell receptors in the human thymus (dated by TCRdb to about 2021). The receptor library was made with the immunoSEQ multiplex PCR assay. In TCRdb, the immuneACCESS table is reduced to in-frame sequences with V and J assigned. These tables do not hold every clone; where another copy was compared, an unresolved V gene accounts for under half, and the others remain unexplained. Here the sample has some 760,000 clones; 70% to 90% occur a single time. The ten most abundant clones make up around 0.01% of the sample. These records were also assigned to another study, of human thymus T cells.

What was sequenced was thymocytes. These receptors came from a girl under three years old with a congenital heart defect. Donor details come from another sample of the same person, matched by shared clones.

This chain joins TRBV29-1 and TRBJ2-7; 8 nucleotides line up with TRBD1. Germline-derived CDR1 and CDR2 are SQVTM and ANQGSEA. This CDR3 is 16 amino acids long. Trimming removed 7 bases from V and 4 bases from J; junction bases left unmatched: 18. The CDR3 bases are TGCAGCGCCGCAGGGGGCGTAGGGTTCCGGGGTTACGAGCAGTACTTC. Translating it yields CSAAGGVGFRGYEQYF.

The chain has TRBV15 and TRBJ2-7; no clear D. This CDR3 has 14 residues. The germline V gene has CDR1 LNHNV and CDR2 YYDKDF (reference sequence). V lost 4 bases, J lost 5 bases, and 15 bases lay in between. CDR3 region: CATSTTPRHNEQYF. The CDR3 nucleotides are TGTGCCACCAGCACGACCCCGCGGCACAACGAGCAGTACTTC.

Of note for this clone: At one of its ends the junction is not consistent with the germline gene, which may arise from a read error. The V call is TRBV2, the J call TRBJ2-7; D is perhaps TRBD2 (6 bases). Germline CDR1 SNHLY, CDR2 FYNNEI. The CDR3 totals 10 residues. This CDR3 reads CASSRRDGDF. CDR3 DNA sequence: TGTGCCAGCTCGCGGAGGGACGGGGACTTC.

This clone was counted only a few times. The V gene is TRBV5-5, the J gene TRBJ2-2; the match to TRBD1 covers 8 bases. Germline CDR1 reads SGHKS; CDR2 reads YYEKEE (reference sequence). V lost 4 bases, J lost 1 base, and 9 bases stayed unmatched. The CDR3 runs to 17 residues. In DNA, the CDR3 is TGTGCCAGCAGCGTACGACCCGGGACAGGGAACACCGGGGAGCTGTTTTTT. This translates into CASSVRPGTGNTGELFF.

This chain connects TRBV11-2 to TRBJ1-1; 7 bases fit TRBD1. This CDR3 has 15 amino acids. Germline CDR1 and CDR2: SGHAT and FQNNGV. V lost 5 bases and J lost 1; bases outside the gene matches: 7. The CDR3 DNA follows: TGTGCCAGCAGCCACCGGGACAGCCCGAACACTGAAGCTTTCTTT. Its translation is CASSHRDSPNTEAFF.

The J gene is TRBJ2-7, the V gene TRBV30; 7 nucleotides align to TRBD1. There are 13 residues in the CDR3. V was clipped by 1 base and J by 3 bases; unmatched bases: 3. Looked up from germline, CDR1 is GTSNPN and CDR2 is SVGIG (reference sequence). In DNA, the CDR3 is TGTGCCTGGAGTGCCCGACAGGGCTACGAGCAGTACTTC. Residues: CAWSARQGYEQYF. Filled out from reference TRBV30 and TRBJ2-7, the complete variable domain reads SQTIHQWPATLVQPVGSPLSLECTVEGTSNPNLYWYRQAAGRGLQLLFYSVGIGQISSEVPQNLSASRPQDRQFILSSKKLLLSDSGFYLCAWSARQGYEQYFGPGTRLTVT.

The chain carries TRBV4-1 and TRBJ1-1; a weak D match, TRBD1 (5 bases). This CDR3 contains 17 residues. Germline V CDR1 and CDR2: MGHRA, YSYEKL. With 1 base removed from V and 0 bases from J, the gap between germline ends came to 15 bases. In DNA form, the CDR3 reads TGCGCCAGCAGCCAAGTTCAGGGCGGCCCTATGAACACTGAAGCTTTCTTT. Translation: CASSQVQGGPMNTEAFF.

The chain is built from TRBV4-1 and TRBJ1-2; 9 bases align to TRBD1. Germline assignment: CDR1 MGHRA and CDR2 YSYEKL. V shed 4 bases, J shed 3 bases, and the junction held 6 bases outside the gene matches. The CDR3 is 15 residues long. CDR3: CASSRTTGGHYGYTF. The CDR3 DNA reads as TGCGCCAGCAGCCGCACGACAGGGGGACACTATGGCTACACCTTC.

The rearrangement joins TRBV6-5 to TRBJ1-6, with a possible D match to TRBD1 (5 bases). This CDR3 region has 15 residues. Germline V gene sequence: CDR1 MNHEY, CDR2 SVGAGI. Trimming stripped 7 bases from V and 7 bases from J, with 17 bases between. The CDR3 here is CASNQGRQANSPLHF. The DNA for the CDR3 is TGTGCCAGCAATCAGGGAAGGCAGGCCAATTCACCCCTCCACTTT.

CDR3 nucleotide sequence: TGTGCCAGCAGTCAAGTTCTAGCGGGGGAATACAATGAGCAGTTCTTC. Its protein product is CASSQVLAGEYNEQFF. The gene calls are TRBV7-8 and TRBJ2-1, with 10 bases matching TRBD2. The CDR3 is 16 amino acids. V was clipped by 6 bases and J by 4 bases; unmatched bases: 9. Germline CDR1 SGHVS, CDR2 FQNEAQ. Using reference TRBV7-8 and TRBJ2-1 for the parts outside the CDR3, the full variable domain is GAGVSQSPRYKVAKRGQDVALRCDPISGHVSLFWYQQALGQGPEFLTYFQNEAQLDKSGLPSDRFFAERPEGSVSTLKIQRTQQEDSAVYLCASSQVLAGEYNEQFFGPGTRLTVL.

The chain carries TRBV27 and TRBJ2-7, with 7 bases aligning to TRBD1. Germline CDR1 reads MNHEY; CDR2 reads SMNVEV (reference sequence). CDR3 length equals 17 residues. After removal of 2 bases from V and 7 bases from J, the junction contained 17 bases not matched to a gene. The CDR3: CASSLNPGTALSGEQYF. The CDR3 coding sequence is TGTGCCAGCAGTTTAAACCCCGGGACAGCCCTCTCGGGGGAGCAGTACTTC.

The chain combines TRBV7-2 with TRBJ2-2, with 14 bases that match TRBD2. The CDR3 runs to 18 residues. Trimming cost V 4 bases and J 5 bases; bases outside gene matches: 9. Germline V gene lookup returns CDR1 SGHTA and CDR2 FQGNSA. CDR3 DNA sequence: TGTGCCAGCAGCTCGCAACCAGGACTAGCGGGGGGTACCGGGGAGCTGTTTTTT. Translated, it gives CASSSQPGLAGGTGELFF.